This T cell receptor (beta chain) was sequenced for a study of regulatory T cells in long-lasting Graves disease. Study-level background: Recently diagnosed Graves' patients had received antithyroid drugs for under 3 months. Study conclusions and caveats: Under persistent disease, TRBV28, TRBJ1-2 and TRBJ2-5 were used preferentially.

This CDR3 has 14 residues. Per germline, CDR1 MNHEY and CDR2 SVGEGT. V was clipped by 8 bases and J by 6 bases, with 19 bases between them. The sample's time point: newly diagnosed GD, antithyroid drugs for less than 3 months. RNA from PBMCs was the source of the TCR library. Comments on this clonotype: Its antigen is not identified. With a much larger clone just one base away, this may be a read error.

Arm-PCR with iRepertoire HTBI primers amplified the CDR3 regions for these TCR beta libraries. TCRdb ran MiXCR on the multiplex PCR reads and lists one entry per CDR3 protein. The sample carries 500,000 to 700,000 distinct CDR3 sequences, approximately 15% recorded once. This sample also belongs to another study, concerning T cells in Graves' hyperthyroidism and ophthalmopathy.

The chain employs TRBV6-2 or TRBV6-3 and TRBJ1-1; possibly TRBD1 for D (5 bases). This sequence was found in a woman under 40 with Graves disease. Sequencing used peripheral blood mononuclear cells (PBMCs), obtained at new diagnosis, from a patient treated with antithyroid drugs. The CDR3 region is CASGGVGSNSEAFF. As DNA, the CDR3 is TGTGCCAGCGGAGGGGTTGGGTCCAACTCTGAAGCTTTCTTT.